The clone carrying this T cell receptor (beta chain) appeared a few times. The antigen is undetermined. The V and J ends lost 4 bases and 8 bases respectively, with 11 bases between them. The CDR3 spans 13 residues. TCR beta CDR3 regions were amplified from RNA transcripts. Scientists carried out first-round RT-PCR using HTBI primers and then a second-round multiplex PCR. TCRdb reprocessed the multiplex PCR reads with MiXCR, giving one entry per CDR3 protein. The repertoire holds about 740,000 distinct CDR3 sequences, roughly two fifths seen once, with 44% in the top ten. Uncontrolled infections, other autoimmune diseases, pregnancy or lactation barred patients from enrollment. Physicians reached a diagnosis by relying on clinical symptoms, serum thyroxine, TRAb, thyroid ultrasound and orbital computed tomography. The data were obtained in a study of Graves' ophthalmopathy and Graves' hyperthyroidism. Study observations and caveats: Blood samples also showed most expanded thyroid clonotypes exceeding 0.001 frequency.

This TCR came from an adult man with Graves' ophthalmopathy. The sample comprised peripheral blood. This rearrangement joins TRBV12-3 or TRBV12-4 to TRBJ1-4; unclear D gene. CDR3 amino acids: CASSSQAEEKLFF. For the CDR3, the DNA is TGTGCCAGCAGTTCCCAGGCGGAGGAAAAACTGTTTTTT.